These 29 T cell receptor beta chains originate from one sample sequenced in a study of T-cell reconstitution after alpha-beta-depleted transplantation in children (dated by TCRdb to 2015 to 2016). Library method: PCR. For sequencing, an Illumina HiSeq 2500 was employed. Molecular barcoding was employed in the preparation of TCR libraries, with unique molecular identifiers being used to normalize TCRbeta repertoire quantification. TCRdb ran its own pipeline on the public reads, namely fastp trimming at Q25 and MiXCR clone calling, and kept in-frame beta chains. Entries are consolidated by CDR3 protein sequence, retaining the most common genes and DNA. The sample table contains about 610,000 distinct CDR3 sequences; only one count was recorded for about 10% of them. The ten top clones hold less than 4.5% of the sample. Specimen: PBMCs from the stem cell graft donor, collected from the stem cell graft. These receptor sequences come from a human donor who donated a stem cell graft to a child with acute myeloid leukemia.

At least ten counts were recorded for this clonotype. V and J are TRBV20-1 and TRBJ1-5; D is unclear. The CDR3 sequence is 13 residues long. From germline, CDR1 is DFQATT and CDR2 SNEGSKA (reference sequence). V was trimmed by 5 bases and J by 0 bases, leaving 8 bases between them. CDR3 DNA: TGCAGTGCTTGTCTTGATAGCAATCAGCCCCAGCATTTT. Translation gives CSACLDSNQPQHF.

This clonotype was found a few times. CDR3 amino acids: CASSQLTEAFF. CDR3 coding DNA: TGTGCCAGCAGCCAACTCACTGAAGCTTTCTTT. The chain combines TRBV3-1 with TRBJ1-1; D unresolved. There are 11 residues in the CDR3. V shed 2 bases and J shed 4 bases, with 2 bases lying between them. Germline-derived CDR1 and CDR2 are LGHDT and YNNKEL (reference sequence).

This clonotype was recorded at least ten times. The chain is built from TRBV29-1 and TRBJ2-7; 12 positions agree with TRBD2. Trimming removed 0 bases from V and 2 bases from J; junction bases left unmatched: 8. Germline V gene data show CDR1 as SQVTM and CDR2 as ANQGSEA. The CDR3 is 17 amino acids. The CDR3 protein is CSVEDQTSGRSTYEQYF. CDR3 nucleotide sequence: TGCAGCGTTGAAGATCAAACTAGCGGGAGGTCCACCTACGAGCAGTACTTC.

This clonotype was recorded at least ten times. Sequence at one end of the junction differs from germline and may be a read error. CDR3 nucleotide sequence: TGTGCCAGCAGGACTAGCGGGTACAATGAGCAGTTCTTC. It yields the protein CASRTSGYNEQFF. The V gene is TRBV5-1, the J gene TRBJ2-1, with 11 nucleotides matching TRBD2. CDR3 length: 13 amino acids. Germline lookup yields CDR1 SGHRS and CDR2 YFSETQ.

The gene calls are TRBV2 and TRBJ2-1, with 15 positions matching TRBD2. CDR3 length equals 17 residues. V was pared by 8 bases and J by 0 bases, with 5 bases of the junction left unmatched. Germline V CDR1 and CDR2: SNHLY, FYNNEI. CDR3 protein: CASGTSGRTSSYNEQFF. CDR3 DNA: TGTGCCAGCGGGACTAGCGGGAGGACGAGCTCCTACAATGAGCAGTTCTTC.

This chain joins TRBV2 and TRBJ1-1; the D gene is possibly TRBD1 (6 bases). Trimming shortened V by 8 bases and J by 0 bases, and 13 bases separated the two germline ends. This CDR3 has 14 residues. CDR1 SNHLY and CDR2 FYNNEI come from the germline V gene. The chain's CDR3 is CASRRDTLNTEAFF. The CDR3 DNA reads as TGTGCCAGCCGTAGGGACACCTTGAACACTGAAGCTTTCTTT.

This clonotype was detected only a few times. The V call is TRBV7-8, the J call TRBJ2-2; D possibly matches TRBD1 or TRBD2 (6 bases each). Germline V gives CDR1 SGHVS, CDR2 FQNEAQ. There are 18 residues in the CDR3. V gave up 5 bases and J gave up 3 bases, with 22 bases separating them. This chain's CDR3 is CASSPGAGTRFDTGELFF. The DNA of the CDR3 is TGTGCCAGCAGCCCGGGGGCCGGGACTCGATTTGACACCGGGGAGCTGTTTTTT.

This clonotype has only a few counts. This chain links TRBV29-1 with TRBJ2-7, with 10 positions matching TRBD2. The CDR3 runs to 14 residues. V lost 1 base to trimming and J lost 4 bases; unmatched junction nucleotides: 4. Germline CDR1 reads SQVTM; CDR2 reads ANQGSEA. The CDR3: CSVEVSLAGYEQYF. In DNA, the CDR3 is TGCAGCGTTGAAGTTTCACTAGCGGGGTACGAGCAGTACTTC.

Many counts were recorded for this clonotype. This chain connects TRBV6-2 or TRBV6-3 to TRBJ2-2; D is unclear. Between the trimmed V and J ends, which lost 5 bases and 11 bases, there was a span of 9 bases. CDR3 length: 11 amino acids. The germline gives CDR1 MNHEY, CDR2 SVGEGT. The CDR3 spells CASSLLTELFF. The CDR3 DNA follows: TGTGCCAGCAGTCTACTAACAGAGCTGTTTTTT.

This clonotype was detected ten times or more. This chain joins TRBV29-1 and TRBJ1-1; D unresolved. Germline V gene data show CDR1 as SQVTM and CDR2 as ANQGSEA. This CDR3 has 12 residues. Trimming took 6 bases from V and 3 from J, leaving 11 bases between them. CDR3 nucleotides: TGCAGCGTAAAAAGGGTTGACACTGAAGCTTTCTTT. Translated, it gives CSVKRVDTEAFF.

At least ten counts were recorded for this clonotype. The chain recombines TRBV6-2 or TRBV6-3 with TRBJ2-7; 7 positions match TRBD2. With V trimmed by 7 bases and J by 4 bases, 7 bases remained unmatched. The germline V gene has CDR1 MNHEY and CDR2 SVGEGT. This CDR3 spans 13 amino acids. In DNA, the CDR3 is TGTGCCAGCACCATGAGCGGGACGTACGAGCAGTACTTC. This encodes CASTMSGTYEQYF.

This clonotype has a count of ten or more. The chain has TRBV5-1 and TRBJ2-5; 8 bases align to TRBD2. Trimming at V came to 0 bases and at J to 5 bases, leaving 6 bases not matched to a gene. CDR1 SGHRS and CDR2 YFSETQ come from the germline V gene. The CDR3 is 15 residues long. The CDR3 here is CASSLDGRGGETQYF. The DNA for the CDR3 is TGCGCCAGCAGCTTGGACGGACGGGGGGGCGAGACCCAGTACTTC. The full variable domain, in which reference TRBV5-1 and TRBJ2-5 provide the parts outside the CDR3, is KAGVTQTPRYLIKTRGQQVTLSCSPISGHRSVSWYQQTPGQGLQFLFEYFSETQRNKGNFPGRFSGRQFSNSRSEMNVSTLELGDSALYLCASSLDGRGGETQYFGPGTRLLVL.

This clonotype was seen a handful of times. The junction does not match germline at one end; this may be a read error. The gene calls are TRBV6-5 and TRBJ2-7; 8 bases match TRBD1. The CDR3 runs 15 residues. Germline CDR1 MNHEY, CDR2 SVGAGI. This CDR3 reads CASSTKNRGSFEQYF. The CDR3 DNA reads TGTGCCAGCAGTACTAAAAACAGGGGGTCCTTCGAGCAGTACTTC.

This clonotype has more than one count but fewer than ten. The chain employs TRBV20-1 and TRBJ1-1; D remains ambiguous. Germline V gene lookup returns CDR1 DFQATT and CDR2 SNEGSKA (reference sequence). This CDR3 spans 12 amino acids. V dropped 2 bases and J dropped 1 base, with 5 bases sitting between them. The DNA of the CDR3 is TGCAGTGCTAGATTAGGGAACACTGAAGCTTTCTTT. Translating gives CSARLGNTEAFF.

This clonotype has more than one count but fewer than ten. J is TRBJ2-7 and V is TRBV28; possible D gene TRBD2, 5 bases. V shed 4 bases and J shed 5 bases, with 12 bases lying between them. Germline CDR1 is MDHEN and CDR2 is SYDVKM. The CDR3 is made up of 13 amino acids. This CDR3 reads CASSSLRGNEQYF. As DNA, the CDR3 is TGTGCCAGCAGTTCTCTACGGGGAAACGAGCAGTACTTC. The entire variable domain, with the rest obtained from reference TRBV28 and TRBJ2-7, is as follows: DVKVTQSSRYLVKRTGEKVFLECVQDMDHENMFWYRQDPGLGLRLIYFSYDVKMKEKGDIPEGYSVSREKKERFSLILESASTNQTSMYLCASSSLRGNEQYFGPGTRLTVT.

The CDR3 DNA reads as TGCAGTGCCTCAAGAGGAGGAAGTATTCAGTACTTC. Translating gives CSASRGGSIQYF. This chain links TRBV20-1 with TRBJ2-4; tentatively, D is TRBD2 (5 bases). The germline V gene has CDR1 DFQATT and CDR2 SNEGSKA (reference sequence). This CDR3 spans 12 amino acids. With 6 bases removed from V and 10 bases from J, the gap between germline ends came to 16 bases.

This clonotype was seen more than once but under ten times. The rearrangement joins TRBV20-1 to TRBJ2-1; 11 bases line up with TRBD2. Germline CDR1 and CDR2: DFQATT and SNEGSKA (reference sequence). The CDR3 runs 14 residues. V gave up 4 bases and J gave up 4 bases; unmatched junction bases: 3. The chain's CDR3 is CSATLAGGYNEQFF. CDR3 sequence (DNA): TGCAGTGCTACGCTAGCGGGAGGATACAATGAGCAGTTCTTC.

There are many counts of this clonotype. V usage is TRBV6-2 or TRBV6-3 and J usage is TRBJ2-1; no definite D call. Germline CDR1 is MNHEY and CDR2 is SVGEGT. Trimming shortened V by 4 bases and J by 6 bases, and 13 bases separated the two germline ends. The CDR3 loop spans 14 amino acids. CDR3: CASSSRVKANEQFF. The CDR3 nucleotides read TGTGCCAGCAGTTCGAGAGTGAAGGCCAATGAGCAGTTCTTC.

V usage is TRBV19 and J usage is TRBJ2-1; possible D gene TRBD2, 5 bases. The CDR3 runs to 16 residues. V lost 1 base, J lost 2 bases, and 12 bases lay in between. CDR1 is LNHDA and CDR2 is SQIVND in the germline V gene (reference sequence). DNA for the CDR3: TGTGCCAGTAGTATAGTGAGCGGTCCCACCTACAATGAGCAGTTCTTC. It is translated as CASSIVSGPTYNEQFF.

The chain is built from TRBV18 and TRBJ2-2; D is undetermined. The CDR3 sequence is 15 residues long. Trimming shortened V by 2 bases and J by 1 base, and 8 bases separated the two germline ends. Per the germline V gene, CDR1 is KGHSH and CDR2 is LQKENI. The CDR3 sequence is CASSPRAGNTGELFF. CDR3 coding DNA: TGTGCCAGCTCACCAAGAGCAGGGAACACCGGGGAGCTGTTTTTT.

The chain employs TRBV28 and TRBJ2-1; D is perhaps TRBD2 (6 bases). Trimming took off 7 bases at V and 0 bases at J, with 22 bases between the two ends. Per the germline V gene, CDR1 is MDHEN and CDR2 is SYDVKM. The CDR3 has 18 residues. CDR3 DNA: TGTGCCAGCACCGCTCATATAGCGGACACCTTCTCCTACAATGAGCAGTTCTTC. Translation: CASTAHIADTFSYNEQFF.

Only a few counts were recorded for this clonotype. The chain joins TRBV9 to TRBJ2-7, with a tentative D call TRBD2 (7 bases). The V and J ends lost 0 bases and 10 bases respectively, with 17 bases between them. The CDR3 totals 14 residues. The germline gives CDR1 SGDLS, CDR2 YYNGEE. CDR3 sequence: CASSVDGGLAEQYF. Written as DNA, the CDR3 is TGTGCCAGCAGCGTAGATGGGGGGCTAGCGGAACAGTACTTC.

J is TRBJ2-3 and V is TRBV6-1; 14 positions match TRBD2. The CDR3 has 17 amino acids. The germline gives CDR1 MNHNS, CDR2 SASEGT. Trimming at V came to 6 bases and at J to 6 bases, leaving 11 bases not matched to a gene. The CDR3 DNA sequence: TGTGCCAGCAGAAGACCCGGGACTAGCGGGAGCCGCGATACGCAGTATTTT. As protein: CASRRPGTSGSRDTQYF.

About this clonotype itself: A single base separates this from a much larger clone, so it may be a read error. J is TRBJ2-4 and V is TRBV20-1, with D perhaps matching TRBD2 (6 bases). Germline-derived CDR1 and CDR2 are DFQATT and SNEGSKA (reference sequence). This CDR3 is built from 17 residues. CDR3 protein: CCARGSGPLAAKNIQYF. DNA of the CDR3: TGCTGTGCTCGGGGGTCGGGGCCACTGGCAGCCAAAAACATTCAGTACTTC.

This chain links TRBV25-1 with TRBJ2-7; possibly TRBD1 for D (6 bases). Germline assignment: CDR1 MGHDK and CDR2 SYGVNS. Trimming took 4 bases from V and 4 from J, leaving 17 bases between them. The CDR3 is made up of 15 amino acids. CDR3 in DNA: TGTGCCAGCAGTGGCAGGACAGAAAAATCATACGAGCAGTACTTC. This codes for CASSGRTEKSYEQYF.

The chain employs TRBV6-1 and TRBJ2-5; TRBD2 matches at 8 bases. The CDR3 is 15 residues long. J lost 3 bases, V lost 6 bases, and 9 bases had no gene match. Germline CDR1 MNHNS, CDR2 SASEGT. In DNA, the CDR3 is TGTGCCAGCAGCCGGGGAGGGCGGGGGGAAGAGACCCAGTACTTC. Amino acids: CASSRGGRGEETQYF.

This clonotype was counted a single time. V gene TRBV7-2 combines with J gene TRBJ2-2, with D perhaps matching TRBD1 (5 bases). V was cut by 8 bases and J by 5 bases, with 15 bases left in between. CDR1 and CDR2 from the germline V gene are SGHTA and FQGNSA. The CDR3 consists of 14 residues. The CDR3 DNA reads as TGTGCCAGCGGCCTGGGGCGAAGAACCGGGGAGCTGTTTTTT. Residues: CASGLGRRTGELFF.

This chain joins TRBV5-1 and TRBJ1-3, with no clear D. This CDR3 contains 14 residues. Germline V gene lookup returns CDR1 SGHRS and CDR2 YFSETQ. Trimming stripped 7 bases from V and 3 bases from J, with 14 bases between. DNA for the CDR3: TGCGCCAGCCGCCGGGAGGTGAATGGAAACACCATATATTTT. It yields the protein CASRREVNGNTIYF.

This chain joins TRBV12-3 or TRBV12-4 and TRBJ2-7, with a possible D match to TRBD2 (6 bases). V was shortened by 1 base and J by 9 bases, with 10 bases between the two germline ends. The CDR3 covers 12 residues. DNA of the CDR3: TGTGCCAGCAGTTTAGGGACTACCGGGCAGTACTTC. Its protein product is CASSLGTTGQYF.